This passage covers 30 T cell receptor beta chains from one sample sequenced in a study of beta chain features in type 1 diabetes. Study-level results: In every one of the four CD4+ subsets, TCRB CDR3s were moderately but significantly shorter in Type 1 diabetes patients.

Every isolated RNA sample was fully reverse transcribed, so sequencing captured expressed TCRB transcripts. Measured with immunoSEQ multiplex PCR; TCRdb has only the in-frame clones, and not every one. This sample has nearly 700,000 clones, with over 10% found just once. The antigens these receptors bind are not known. The sequenced sample was naive CD4+ T cells from blood. The source of these receptors is a young man with type 1 diabetes.

This clone was counted only a few times. The chain employs TRBV2 and TRBJ1-3, with D unclear. The CDR3 spans 11 residues. Trimming took 7 bases from V and 0 from J, leaving 1 base between them. CDR1 and CDR2 from the germline V gene are SNHLY and FYNNEI. The CDR3 region has the DNA TGTGCCAGCAACTCTGGAAACACCATATATTTT. It encodes CASNSGNTIYF.

V usage is TRBV11-2 and J usage is TRBJ2-5, with 9 bases that match TRBD1. The germline V gene has CDR1 SGHAT and CDR2 FQNNGV. This CDR3 contains 14 residues. V dropped 5 bases and J dropped 5; count of bases not matched to a gene: 6. CDR3 region: CASSPAGQGETQYF. Here the CDR3 DNA reads TGTGCCAGCAGCCCAGCGGGACAGGGTGAGACCCAGTACTTC.

The chain couples TRBV9 to TRBJ2-2; 10 bases map to TRBD2. This CDR3 comprises 17 residues. Germline V gives CDR1 SGDLS, CDR2 YYNGEE. V shed 4 bases, J shed 0 bases, and the junction held 6 bases outside the gene matches. CDR3 region: CASSPSAGGANTGELFF. CDR3 DNA: TGTGCCAGCAGCCCCTCAGCGGGGGGGGCGAACACCGGGGAGCTGTTTTTT.

V usage is TRBV7-2 and J usage is TRBJ1-3; D is unclear. Germline loops: CDR1 SGHTA, CDR2 FQGNSA. V was clipped by 5 bases and J by 4 bases, with 12 bases between them. The CDR3 is made up of 14 amino acids. CDR3 protein: CASSPRSRGNTIYF. In nucleotides, the CDR3 is TGTGCCAGCAGCCCCCGGAGTCGAGGAAACACCATATATTTT.

The chain recombines TRBV27 with TRBJ1-2, with TRBD1 as a possible D gene (5 bases). The V and J ends lost 0 bases and 5 bases respectively, with 13 bases between them. The CDR3 extends over 15 amino acids. Germline CDR1 reads MNHEY; CDR2 reads SMNVEV (reference sequence). The CDR3: CASSLSGGGPYGYTF. CDR3 sequence (DNA): TGTGCCAGCAGTTTATCCGGGGGTGGACCTTATGGCTACACCTTC.

V usage is TRBV27 and J usage is TRBJ1-2; D remains unclear. Deletions cut 2 bases from V and 7 bases from J, with 17 bases between. The germline gives CDR1 MNHEY, CDR2 SMNVEV (reference sequence). CDR3 length: 15 amino acids. The CDR3 loop reads CASSLGLRSLGGYTF. Here the CDR3 DNA reads TGTGCCAGCAGTTTAGGGCTCCGGAGCCTAGGTGGCTACACCTTC.

This clone has only a few counts. The chain joins TRBV25-1 to TRBJ1-1; no reliable D call. Between the trimmed V and J ends, which lost 3 bases and 0 bases, there was a span of 8 bases. The CDR3 has 14 residues. Germline V gene sequence: CDR1 MGHDK, CDR2 SYGVNS. The DNA of the CDR3 is TGTGCCAGCAGTGAGGACGGTCTGAACACTGAAGCTTTCTTT. Translating gives CASSEDGLNTEAFF.

The chain employs TRBV7-9 and TRBJ2-1, with 8 bases fitting TRBD2. The germline gives CDR1 SEHNR, CDR2 FQNEAQ (reference sequence). V dropped 3 bases and J dropped 4; count of bases not matched to a gene: 5. The CDR3 extends over 15 amino acids. Here the CDR3 reads CASSFSSGGYNEQFF. The CDR3 nucleotides read TGTGCCAGCAGCTTCTCAAGCGGGGGATACAATGAGCAGTTCTTC.

This sequence joins TRBV12-5 and TRBJ2-3, with unresolved D. The V end was cut by 6 bases, the J end by 3 bases, with 19 bases between. The CDR3 contains 16 residues. Germline lookup yields CDR1 LGHNT and CDR2 FRNRAP. The CDR3 protein is CASGPGGAIGTDTQYF. The CDR3, as DNA: TGTGCTAGTGGGCCAGGTGGAGCAATTGGGACAGATACGCAGTATTTT.

The CDR3 here is CASSLGALAGYQETQYF. Written as DNA, the CDR3 is TGCGCCAGCAGCCTCGGAGCGCTAGCGGGGTACCAAGAGACCCAGTACTTC. The rearrangement links TRBV4-1 to TRBJ2-5, with 9 bases aligning to TRBD2. Germline V gene lookup returns CDR1 MGHRA and CDR2 YSYEKL. The junction had 9 bases not matched to a gene; V was cut back by 4 bases and J by 0 bases. CDR3 length equals 17 residues.

Regarding this clone: At the DNA level, this CDR3 is encoded by other sequences in the same sample as well. The rearrangement links TRBV28 to TRBJ2-7; the match to TRBD1 covers 7 bases. CDR1 MDHEN and CDR2 SYDVKM come from the germline V gene. CDR3 length: 14 amino acids. The V gene end was trimmed by 5 bases and the J gene end by 2 bases; junction bases not matched to a gene: 6. The CDR3 DNA follows: TGTGCCAGCAGTCCAGGACAGGTCCCCTACGAGCAGTACTTC. Amino acid sequence: CASSPGQVPYEQYF. Full variable domain (rest looked up from reference TRBV28 and TRBJ2-7): DVKVTQSSRYLVKRTGEKVFLECVQDMDHENMFWYRQDPGLGLRLIYFSYDVKMKEKGDIPEGYSVSREKKERFSLILESASTNQTSMYLCASSPGQVPYEQYFGPGTRLTVT.

This clone was detected a few times. This specimen includes other DNA sequences encoding the same CDR3. This chain uses TRBV7-9 with TRBJ2-3; D call uncertain. V was cut by 5 bases and J by 2 bases, with 5 bases left in between. The CDR3 spans 12 residues. Germline CDR1 reads SEHNR; CDR2 reads FQNEAQ (reference sequence). DNA for the CDR3: TGTGCCAGCAGCCTCTCCACAGATACGCAGTATTTT. Translating it yields CASSLSTDTQYF.

The V and J genes are TRBV5-5 and TRBJ2-6; D is uncertain. CDR1 SGHKS and CDR2 YYEKEE come from the germline V gene (reference sequence). This CDR3 has 14 residues. With 4 bases removed from V and 0 bases from J, the gap between germline ends came to 5 bases. The DNA for the CDR3 is TGTGCCAGCAGCGACACCTCTGGGGCCAACGTCCTGACTTTC. As protein: CASSDTSGANVLTF.

The chain joins TRBV4-1 to TRBJ2-7; D possibly corresponds to TRBD1 (6 bases). CDR1 and CDR2 from the germline V gene are MGHRA and YSYEKL. V was trimmed by 2 bases and J by 0 bases, leaving 17 bases between them. The CDR3 is 17 residues long. CDR3 region: CASSQPSRDTLSYEQYF. DNA for the CDR3: TGCGCCAGCAGCCAACCATCACGGGACACTCTCTCCTACGAGCAGTACTTC.

This clone showed up just a few times. This chain links TRBV29-1 with TRBJ1-1, with 7 bases that match TRBD1. Germline lookup yields CDR1 SQVTM and CDR2 ANQGSEA. Trimming at V came to 4 bases and at J to 6 bases, leaving 5 bases not matched to a gene. The CDR3 extends over 12 amino acids. The CDR3 loop is CSVVTGFAEAFF. CDR3 nucleotides: TGCAGCGTTGTGACAGGGTTCGCTGAAGCTTTCTTT.

This clone showed up just a few times. V usage is TRBV14 and J usage is TRBJ1-1; no clear D. V shed 0 bases and J shed 0 bases, with 8 bases lying between them. The CDR3 extends over 15 amino acids. Per germline, CDR1 SGHDN and CDR2 FVKESK. In DNA form, the CDR3 reads TGTGCCAGCAGCCAAGACGTGGTGGTGAACACTGAAGCTTTCTTT. Translation gives CASSQDVVVNTEAFF.

In this sample, this clone turned up once. The chain employs TRBV11-1 and TRBJ2-2; the D gene is possibly TRBD2 (7 bases). The V and J ends lost 3 bases and 2 bases respectively, with 13 bases between them. This CDR3 has 16 amino acids. CDR1 and CDR2 from the germline V gene are SGHAT and FQDESV (reference sequence). CDR3 sequence (DNA): TGTGCCAGCAGCTTTGTGACGGGGGGCAACACCGGGGAGCTGTTTTTT. Protein: CASSFVTGGNTGELFF.

The CDR3 spells CAISELIMTSTDTQYF. CDR3 nucleotides: TGTGCCATCAGTGAGTTGATCATGACTAGCACAGATACGCAGTATTTT. J is TRBJ2-3 and V is TRBV10-3; no firm D call. Germline V gene data show CDR1 as ENHRY and CDR2 as SYGVKD. The CDR3 is 16 residues long. V shed 1 base and J shed 0 bases, with 11 bases lying between them.

This clone was found a few times. V and J are TRBV30 and TRBJ1-4, with a weak D call TRBD1 (5 bases). Germline lookup yields CDR1 GTSNPN and CDR2 SVGIG (reference sequence). There are 12 residues in the CDR3. Here the CDR3 reads CATGPTNEKLFF. The CDR3 region has the DNA TGTGCTACAGGCCCAACTAATGAAAAACTGTTTTTT. Using reference TRBV30 and TRBJ1-4 for the parts outside the CDR3, the full variable domain is SQTIHQWPATLVQPVGSPLSLECTVEGTSNPNLYWYRQAAGRGLQLLFYSVGIGQISSEVPQNLSASRPQDRQFILSSKKLLLSDSGFYLCATGPTNEKLFFGSGTQLSVL.

As for this clone: No DNA is shown, since the ends of the CDR3 on it are uncertain; the CDR3 is the one TCRdb lists. V gene TRBV5-1 combines with J gene TRBJ2-7; TRBD1, the table's D call, was not compared with the DNA. The CDR3 totals 14 residues, both ends included. Germline assignment: CDR1 SGHRS and CDR2 YFSETQ. CDR3 residues: CASSFGQGAPVEYF.

In this sample, this clone turned up a few times. The chain is built from TRBV29-1 and TRBJ1-4, with D uncertain. The V gene's germline CDR1 is SQVTM and CDR2 ANQGSEA. The CDR3 has 12 residues. V was clipped by 6 bases and J by 8 bases, with 13 bases between them. CDR3 loop: CSVLRGSEKLFF. For the CDR3, the DNA is TGCAGCGTCCTCCGGGGTAGCGAAAAACTGTTTTTT.

This clone was found a few times. The chain links TRBV7-9 to TRBJ1-1; 7 nucleotides align to TRBD1. The CDR3 totals 14 residues. Germline V gene sequence: CDR1 SEHNR, CDR2 FQNEAQ (reference sequence). V trimming: 6 bases; J trimming: 0 bases; junction bases outside the gene matches: 4. CDR3 DNA: TGTGCCAGCAGGGCCGGGACAGTGAACACTGAAGCTTTCTTT. Protein: CASRAGTVNTEAFF.

The sample holds a few counts of this clone. V is TRBV7-2 and J is TRBJ2-5, with no clear D. V lost 1 base to trimming and J lost 2 bases, with 8 bases between them. The CDR3 has 14 residues. The germline V gene has CDR1 SGHTA and CDR2 FQGNSA. CDR3 bases: TGTGCCAGCAGCTTAGAGACACTTCAAGAGACCCAGTACTTC. Translation: CASSLETLQETQYF.

The CDR3 DNA sequence: TGCAGCGTTGGGGACGAAAAACTGTTTTTT. It specifies CSVGDEKLFF. This chain joins TRBV29-1 and TRBJ1-4, with TRBD1 as a possible D gene (5 bases). The ends were cut back, 4 bases at V and 8 bases at J, with 5 bases in the middle. The CDR3 extends over 10 amino acids. Germline V lookup: CDR1 SQVTM, CDR2 ANQGSEA.

In this sample, this clone turned up a few times. The chain has TRBV28 and TRBJ2-6; D is possibly TRBD1 (6 bases). The V and J ends lost 1 base and 0 bases respectively, with 16 bases between them. Germline V gives CDR1 MDHEN, CDR2 SYDVKM. CDR3 length equals 19 residues. In DNA form, the CDR3 reads TGTGCCAGCAGTTTATTCCCGGGACAATCCACCTCTGGGGCCAACGTCCTGACTTTC. Protein product: CASSLFPGQSTSGANVLTF.

The chain joins TRBV7-2 to TRBJ1-6; D is possibly TRBD1 (6 bases). In germline, CDR1 is SGHTA, CDR2 FQGNSA. V dropped 0 bases and J dropped 9 bases, with 12 bases sitting between them. The CDR3 consists of 15 residues. The CDR3 protein is CASSLAQGQGSPLHF. Here the CDR3 DNA reads TGTGCCAGCAGCTTAGCGCAGGGGCAGGGTTCACCCCTCCACTTT.

V gene TRBV6-5 combines with J gene TRBJ1-5; 7 nucleotides line up with TRBD1. With V trimmed by 6 bases and J by 6 bases, 8 bases remained unmatched. The germline gives CDR1 MNHEY, CDR2 SVGAGI. The CDR3 has 14 amino acids. CDR3 nucleotide sequence: TGTGCCAGCAGATTAGGGGGCGGCGGTCAGCCCCAGCATTTT. Its translation is CASRLGGGGQPQHF.

A few counts support this clone. V gene TRBV5-4 combines with J gene TRBJ2-5; D perhaps matches TRBD1 (5 bases). This CDR3 has 13 amino acids. The V end was cut by 3 bases, the J end by 5 bases, with 11 bases between. Germline V gene sequence: CDR1 SGHNT, CDR2 YYREEE (reference sequence). DNA for the CDR3: TGTGCCAGCAGCTGGCAGGGTTACGAGACCCAGTACTTC. This encodes CASSWQGYETQYF.

In its sample, this clone was seen a few times. This sequence joins TRBV30 and TRBJ2-7; TRBD2 matches at 8 bases. The CDR3 is 15 amino acids. The germline CDR1 and CDR2 sequences are GTSNPN and SVGIG (reference sequence). Trimming at V came to 0 bases and at J to 2 bases, leaving 6 bases not matched to a gene. CDR3 sequence: CAWSVLRGATYEQYF. The CDR3 DNA sequence: TGTGCCTGGAGTGTACTGCGGGGGGCTACCTACGAGCAGTACTTC.

This rearrangement joins TRBV27 to TRBJ2-3; D is unclear. The CDR3 is 15 amino acids. CDR1 and CDR2 (germline): MNHEY, SMNVEV (reference sequence). V dropped 6 bases and J dropped 6 bases, with 19 bases sitting between them. The CDR3 region is CASSATGFPYDTQYF. CDR3 bases: TGTGCCAGCAGCGCGACCGGGTTTCCCTATGATACGCAGTATTTT.